This TCR beta chain emerged from a study of blood T cells in healthy people across ages. V lost 1 base and J lost 0, with 9 bases in between. The CDR3 is made up of 15 amino acids. With a J-beta primer mix and a sample-barcoded 5' primer, a second PCR ran about 7 to 11 cycles. TCRdb reprocessed the 5' RACE reads via MiXCR and lists one record per CDR3 protein. The sample has 1.4 million to 1.5 million distinct CDR3 sequences, 42% seen once. Sequenced: blood. The J gene is TRBJ2-5, the V gene TRBV12-3 or TRBV12-4; perhaps TRBD1 as D (6 bases). This clonotype originated in a woman between 18 and 29 years old in good health. The CDR3 DNA is TGTGCCAGCAGTTTAGATCCAGGGGACCAAGAGACCCAGTACTTC. It yields the protein CASSLDPGDQETQYF.